A selection of T cell receptor beta chains follows, all from one sample in a study of blood T cell repertoires in COVID-19. TCRdb's copy holds only in-frame clones and misses some; the assay was immunoSEQ multiplex PCR. The repertoire holds about 120,000 clones, with around 89% as singletons. The specimen sequenced was peripheral blood. These receptors came from a human donor with acute or convalescent COVID-19. The donor label of this sample is uncertain. Both conserved end residues are part of each CDR3. D genes are given only for firm matches.

>TRBJ2-2|15|-|TRBV5-4
CASSLGTPGTGELFF
TGTGCCAGCAGTCTCGGGACTCCCGGGACCGGGGAGCTGTTTTTT
>TRBJ2-3|15|TRBD1|TRBV27
CASSFAGGGTDTQYF
TGTGCCAGCAGTTTTGCAGGGGGAGGCACAGATACGCAGTATTTT
>TRBJ2-2|16|TRBD1|TRBV9
CASSGRTGPNTGELFF
TGTGCCAGCAGCGGGCGGACAGGACCGAACACCGGGGAGCTGTTTTTT
>TRBJ2-7|15|-|TRBV11-2
CASSLDGGTAYEQYF
TGTGCCAGCAGCTTAGATGGGGGCACAGCCTACGAGCAGTACTTC
>TRBJ1-5|14|TRBD1|TRBV28
CASRPTGANQPQHF
TGTGCCAGCAGACCAACAGGGGCCAATCAGCCCCAGCATTTT
>TRBJ1-1|16|TRBD1|TRBV6-4
CASSEAPTGVFTEAFF
TGTGCCAGCAGTGAGGCCCCGACAGGGGTCTTCACTGAAGCTTTCTTT
>TRBJ1-1|16|TRBD1|TRBV5-6
CASSLDYGTVNTEAFF
TGTGCCAGCAGCTTGGATTATGGGACAGTGAACACTGAAGCTTTCTTT
>TRBJ1-6|12|-|TRBV7-9
CASSRRESPLHF
TGTGCCAGCAGCCGCAGGGAATCACCCCTCCACTTT
>TRBJ2-7|15|-|TRBV21-1
CASSRVAGSSYEQYF
TGTGCCAGCAGCAGAGTAGCGGGGAGCTCCTACGAGCAGTACTTC
>TRBJ2-4|14|-|TRBV3-1/TRBV3-2
CASSQDTGENIQYF
TGTGCCAGCAGCCAAGACACCGGGGAAAACATTCAGTACTTC
>TRBJ1-2|16|TRBD1|TRBV5-1
CASSALEPGQGGGYTF
TGCGCCAGCAGCGCCCTTGAGCCGGGACAGGGCGGGGGCTACACCTTC